This T cell receptor (beta chain) was obtained from a study of OX40 agonist ivuxolimab in advanced cancers. Whole-study context: Hepatocellular carcinoma, melanoma, renal cell or head and neck cancer was diagnosed in the dose-escalation patients.

General study findings and limits: There was clonal expansion of CD4+ and CD8+ blood T cells by week 6 at 0.1 to 3.0 mg/kg. The study found that CD8+ T cells averaged more expanded clones than CD4+.

This clone was observed once. Its antigen is still unknown. Assay used: immunoSEQ multiplex PCR; TCRdb lists only in-frame clones, some missing. Of over 100,000 clones listed, 80% to 90% were seen once; the top ten hold more than 0.45%. The TCR sequence derives from an adult with an advanced solid tumor such as melanoma, head and neck, liver or kidney cancer. Sequences were derived from CD4+ or CD8+ T cells sorted from blood, sampled in a trial of the OX40 agonist ivuxolimab.

The CDR3 reads CASSLLGQEETQYF. DNA for the CDR3: TGCGCCAGCAGCTTGCTGGGGCAAGAAGAGACCCAGTACTTC. This sequence joins TRBV5-1 and TRBJ2-5; D may be TRBD1 (5 bases). CDR3 size: 14 residues. Germline V gene data show CDR1 as SGHRS and CDR2 as YFSETQ. The V and J ends lost 1 base and 3 bases respectively, with 10 bases between them.